These 4 T cell receptor beta chains share one sample of origin, sequenced in a study of T-cell reconstitution after alpha-beta-depleted transplantation in children. Unique molecular identifiers were incorporated when the TCRbeta library was constructed. TCRdb re-analysed the PCR reads in MiXCR, keeping a single row per CDR3 protein. The sample holds around 100,000 distinct CDR3 sequences, around a tenth seen once. Sequencing was performed on PBMCs, taken before TCRalphabeta/CD19-depleted stem cell transplant. The receptors here all came from a boy aged 2 to 9 with acute lymphoblastic leukemia, due to receive a stem cell transplant.

This sequence joins TRBV7-6 and TRBJ2-7, with D possibly TRBD2 on 5 matching bases. This CDR3 contains 16 residues. With 8 bases removed from V and 2 bases from J, the gap between germline ends came to 22 bases. Germline V gene sequence: CDR1 SGHVS, CDR2 FNYEAQ. The CDR3, as DNA: TGTGCCAGCTCCTTACGCCCCGGACTCCTACCCTACGAGCAGTACTTC. It translates to CASSLRPGLLPYEQYF. The full variable domain, completed using reference TRBV7-6 and TRBJ2-7, is GAGVSQSPRYKVTKRGQDVALRCDPISGHVSLYWYRQALGQGPEFLTYFNYEAQQDKSGLPNDRFSAERPEGSISTLTIQRTEQRDSAMYRCASSLRPGLLPYEQYFGPGTRLTVT.

This clonotype was counted ten times or more. This chain links TRBV20-1 with TRBJ2-3; D is unresolved. The germline V gene encodes CDR1 DFQATT and CDR2 SNEGSKA (reference sequence). CDR3 length equals 14 residues. The germline V and J ends were trimmed by 0 bases and 4 bases, with 11 bases remaining between them. The CDR3 sequence: CSARDPRMSDTQYF. Written as DNA, the CDR3 is TGCAGTGCTAGAGATCCACGGATGTCAGATACGCAGTATTTT.

In its sample, this clonotype was seen a few times. This chain connects TRBV5-1 to TRBJ2-1, with TRBD2 identical over 8 bases. CDR1 and CDR2 (germline): SGHRS, YFSETQ. This CDR3 contains 15 residues. The V segment lost 5 bases and the J segment 7 bases; nucleotides outside the gene matches: 11. The CDR3 sequence is CASRNLAGQGNEQFF. The CDR3 DNA is TGCGCCAGCAGAAACCTAGCGGGTCAGGGGAATGAGCAGTTCTTC.

This clonotype was counted only a few times. A read error may account for a junction end that differs from germline. This chain links TRBV5-1 with TRBJ2-1, with TRBD2 matching 8 bases. Germline V CDR1 and CDR2: SGHRS, YFSETQ. This CDR3 is 14 amino acids long. The CDR3 DNA reads as TGCGCCAGCAGTTTGGCCCTCATAGCGGGAGAGCAGTTCTTC. Protein: CASSLALIAGEQFF.